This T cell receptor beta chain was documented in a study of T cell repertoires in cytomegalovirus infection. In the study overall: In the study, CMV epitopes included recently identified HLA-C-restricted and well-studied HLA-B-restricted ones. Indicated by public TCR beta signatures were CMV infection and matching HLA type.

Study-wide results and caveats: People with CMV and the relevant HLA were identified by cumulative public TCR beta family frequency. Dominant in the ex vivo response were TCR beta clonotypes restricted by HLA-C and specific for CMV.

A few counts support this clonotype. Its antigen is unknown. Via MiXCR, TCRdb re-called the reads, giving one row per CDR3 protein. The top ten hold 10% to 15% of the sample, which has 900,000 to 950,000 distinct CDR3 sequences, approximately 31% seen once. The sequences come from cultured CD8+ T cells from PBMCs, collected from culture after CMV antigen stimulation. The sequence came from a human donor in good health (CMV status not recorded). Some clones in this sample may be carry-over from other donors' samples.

The CDR3, as DNA: TGTGCCAGCAGCTTAGGGCCCCTACAAACTAGCGGGGGGCGGAATGAGCAGTTCTTC. Its protein product is CASSLGPLQTSGGRNEQFF. This chain connects TRBV7-2 to TRBJ2-1, with TRBD2 matching 12 bases. Losses at the gene ends were 1 base for V and 7 bases for J; bases not matched to a gene: 14. The CDR3 extends over 19 amino acids. Germline CDR1 and CDR2: SGHTA and FQGNSA.